These 25 T cell receptor beta chains came from one sample sequenced in a study of T cell repertoires in cytomegalovirus infection. TCRdb fed the reads into MiXCR, producing one record per CDR3 protein. The sample lists roughly 760,000 distinct CDR3 sequences; 35% were seen once. Sequenced material: PBMCs. Receptors originate from a human donor in good health (CMV status not recorded). Some clones in this sample may be carry-over from other donors' samples.

This clonotype was recorded a few times. The chain combines TRBV20-1 with TRBJ1-1, with a possible D match to TRBD1 (5 bases). This CDR3 region has 12 residues. From germline, CDR1 is DFQATT and CDR2 SNEGSKA (reference sequence). V lost 3 bases and J lost 6, with 11 bases in between. The CDR3 sequence: CSARRGRAEAFF. CDR3 in DNA: TGCAGTGCTAGGCGGGGGAGAGCTGAAGCTTTCTTT.

This clonotype has only a few counts. V and J are TRBV7-9 and TRBJ1-1; no firm D call. The V and J ends lost 5 bases and 10 bases respectively, with 17 bases between them. The CDR3 covers 13 residues. CDR1 and CDR2 (germline): SEHNR, FQNEAQ (reference sequence). The CDR3 DNA sequence: TGTGCCAGCAGCCCCCCCGGTCTTTTGGCAGCTTTCTTT. Encoded protein: CASSPPGLLAAFF.

This chain joins TRBV4-1 and TRBJ1-6; D gene uncertain. Deletions cut 1 base from V and 0 bases from J, with 7 bases between. Germline V gives CDR1 MGHRA, CDR2 YSYEKL. The CDR3 totals 16 residues. CDR3 amino acids: CASSQVTVSYNSPLHF. As DNA, the CDR3 is TGCGCCAGCAGCCAAGTTACGGTCTCCTATAATTCACCCCTCCACTTT.

This clonotype was detected a few times. The chain employs TRBV12-3 or TRBV12-4 and TRBJ2-7; possibly TRBD1 or TRBD2 for D (5 bases each). With 3 bases removed from V and 5 bases from J, the gap between germline ends came to 17 bases. The CDR3 runs to 15 residues. CDR3 coding DNA: TGTGCCAGCAGTTTTCGGCTTTTGGGGGAAAACGAGCAGTACTTC. This translates into CASSFRLLGENEQYF.

The chain carries TRBV7-9 and TRBJ2-7; TRBD1 agrees at 11 bases. The CDR3 has 17 amino acids. The V segment lost 1 base and the J segment 5 bases; nucleotides outside the gene matches: 10. Germline loops: CDR1 SEHNR, CDR2 FQNEAQ (reference sequence). CDR3 coding DNA: TGTGCCAGCAGCTTAGAGACTACGGGACAGGGGGTGCACGAGCAGTACTTC. Translated, it gives CASSLETTGQGVHEQYF.

A note on this clonotype: The germline gene is not matched at one end of the junction; a read error may be the cause. This chain joins TRBV12-3 or TRBV12-4 and TRBJ2-5; tentative D call: TRBD1 (6 bases). This CDR3 is 14 amino acids long. The CDR3 is CASSPWTAQETPYF. The CDR3 DNA reads as TGTGCCAGCAGTCCATGGACAGCCCAAGAGACCCCGTACTTC.

The V gene is TRBV5-1, the J gene TRBJ2-7; TRBD2 agrees at 10 bases. CDR3 length equals 14 residues. CDR1 is SGHRS, CDR2 YFSETQ, per germline. The V gene end was trimmed by 4 bases and the J gene end by 3 bases; junction bases not matched to a gene: 4. For the CDR3, the DNA is TGCGCCAGCAGCCCGCGACTAGCGGGCTACGAGCAGTACTTC. This gives the protein CASSPRLAGYEQYF.

This clonotype was observed a handful of times. The genes are TRBV6-6 and TRBJ2-1; 12 nucleotides line up with TRBD2. There are 20 residues in the CDR3. J was trimmed by 4 bases and V by 2 bases; bases with no gene match: 15. Germline-derived CDR1 and CDR2 are MNHNY and SVGAGI (reference sequence). CDR3 loop: CASSYPLLAGGERGYNEQFF. The CDR3 DNA sequence: TGTGCCAGCAGTTACCCATTGCTAGCGGGAGGGGAAAGAGGATACAATGAGCAGTTCTTC.

This clonotype was counted only a few times. The chain is built from TRBV2 and TRBJ1-5; D remains ambiguous. The CDR3 runs to 13 residues. Trimming pared 6 bases from V and 7 bases from J, leaving 13 bases between. Per the germline V gene, CDR1 is SNHLY and CDR2 is FYNNEI. CDR3 sequence reads: CASRPNLDQPQHF. CDR3 nucleotide sequence: TGTGCCAGCAGACCCAATTTGGACCAGCCCCAGCATTTT.

The CDR3, as DNA: TGTGCCAGCAGTTCCCAGGACAGAGCGACTGGAAACACCATATATTTT. It translates to CASSSQDRATGNTIYF. V usage is TRBV6-5 and J usage is TRBJ1-3; a weak D match, TRBD1 (6 bases). Germline CDR1 is MNHEY and CDR2 is SVGAGI. V lost 4 bases, J lost 2 bases, and 15 bases lay in between. CDR3 length: 16 amino acids.

This clonotype was detected only a few times. The chain links TRBV18 to TRBJ2-7, with 9 bases aligning to TRBD1. Trimming at V came to 3 bases and at J to 3 bases, leaving 6 bases not matched to a gene. The CDR3 is made up of 15 amino acids. Germline-derived CDR1 and CDR2 are KGHSH and LQKENI. Here the CDR3 DNA reads TGTGCCAGCTCACCGCCGGGACAGGGAGTCTACGAGCAGTACTTC. Its protein product is CASSPPGQGVYEQYF.

The chain has TRBV28 and TRBJ1-1, with D perhaps matching TRBD1 (5 bases). This CDR3 has 11 amino acids. The V end was cut by 8 bases, the J end by 11 bases, with 15 bases between. Germline V gene lookup returns CDR1 MDHEN and CDR2 SYDVKM. The CDR3 nucleotides are TGTGCCAGCGCTAAGGGGATGTTGGCTTTCTTT. Translated: CASAKGMLAFF.

The J gene is TRBJ1-5, the V gene TRBV7-9; D not certain. V was pared by 5 bases and J by 3 bases, with 11 bases between. The CDR3 length is 14 residues. Germline V gene data show CDR1 as SEHNR and CDR2 as FQNEAQ (reference sequence). The DNA of the CDR3 is TGTGCCAGCAGCCCGGAACACATCAATCAGCCCCAGCATTTT. Amino acid sequence: CASSPEHINQPQHF.

Points on this clonotype: Compared with germline, one end of the junction differs, possibly owing to a read error. V usage is TRBV6-6 and J usage is TRBJ1-1; D unresolved. CDR1 is MNHNY, CDR2 SVGAGI, per germline (reference sequence). This CDR3 has 14 residues. The CDR3 bases are TGTGCCCGCAGTTACGCTCCAGAGAACACTGAAGCTTTCTTT. Amino acids: CARSYAPENTEAFF.

This clonotype was seen ten or more times. This rearrangement joins TRBV7-2 to TRBJ2-1; the D gene is possibly TRBD1 (5 bases). The V and J ends lost 1 base and 6 bases respectively, with 13 bases between them. The V gene's germline CDR1 is SGHTA and CDR2 FQGNSA. CDR3 length: 15 amino acids. CDR3 sequence: CASSLGVGAGNEQFF. Here the CDR3 DNA reads TGTGCCAGCAGCTTAGGGGTTGGGGCAGGCAATGAGCAGTTCTTC.

In its sample, this clonotype was seen many times. The chain recombines TRBV12-3 or TRBV12-4 with TRBJ1-2; the D is unclear. The CDR3 length is 15 residues. The ends were cut back, 1 base at V and 0 bases at J, with 9 bases in the middle. The CDR3 loop reads CASSLGVLANYGYTF. CDR3 nucleotide sequence: TGTGCCAGCAGTTTAGGAGTCTTAGCTAACTATGGCTACACCTTC.

J is TRBJ1-1 and V is TRBV20-1, with D unresolved. The CDR3 runs to 10 residues. Trimming stripped 3 bases from V and 5 bases from J, with 4 bases between. Germline V gives CDR1 DFQATT, CDR2 SNEGSKA (reference sequence). CDR3 nucleotides: TGCAGTGCTAGTTTAACTGAAGCTTTCTTT. Its translation: CSASLTEAFF.

V is TRBV6-1 and J is TRBJ1-5; D might be TRBD1 (5 bases). V was clipped by 1 base and J by 15 bases, with 10 bases between them. This CDR3 region has 11 residues. Germline loops: CDR1 MNHNS, CDR2 SASEGT. CDR3 in DNA: TGTGCCAGCAGTGAAGAGTGGGGCCTGCATTTT. Translating gives CASSEEWGLHF.

The chain carries TRBV5-1 and TRBJ1-4, with 7 bases identical to TRBD1. Germline CDR1 is SGHRS and CDR2 is YFSETQ. CDR3 length: 14 residues. V lost 6 bases to trimming and J lost 7 bases; unmatched junction nucleotides: 9. The CDR3 spells CASNKGGTGEKLFF. CDR3 DNA: TGCGCCAGCAACAAAGGGGGCACGGGTGAAAAACTGTTTTTT.

This clonotype has just a few counts. The rearrangement uses TRBV28 and TRBJ2-2; a possible D gene is TRBD1 (5 bases). The germline V and J ends were trimmed by 0 bases and 3 bases, with 17 bases remaining between them. The CDR3 runs to 18 residues. Germline CDR1 and CDR2: MDHEN and SYDVKM. CDR3 in DNA: TGTGCCAGCAGTTTATGGTTCGGAACAGGAGCCGACACCGGGGAGCTGTTTTTT. This sequence encodes CASSLWFGTGADTGELFF.

J is TRBJ2-5 and V is TRBV7-6, with D perhaps TRBD1 (5 bases). CDR3 size: 13 residues. V was clipped by 3 bases and J by 5 bases, with 10 bases between them. Germline V gene data show CDR1 as SGHVS and CDR2 as FNYEAQ. The CDR3 reads CASSFGPGETQYF. The CDR3 DNA follows: TGTGCCAGCAGCTTCGGCCCAGGGGAGACCCAGTACTTC.

A few counts support this clonotype. The V call is TRBV7-9, the J call TRBJ2-5; TRBD1 might be the D (6 bases). There are 15 residues in the CDR3. Trimming took off 5 bases at V and 5 bases at J, with 18 bases between the two ends. The germline gives CDR1 SEHNR, CDR2 FQNEAQ (reference sequence). Here the CDR3 reads CASSPKGGPTETQYF. Here the CDR3 DNA reads TGTGCCAGCAGCCCGAAAGGGGGACCTACCGAGACCCAGTACTTC.

Comment on this clonotype: The CDR3 end shows no conserved phenylalanine or tryptophan, and so a read error is likely. The V call is TRBV25-1, the J call TRBJ2-5; 9 bases line up with TRBD2. This CDR3 is 15 amino acids long. The germline gives CDR1 MGHDK, CDR2 SYGVNS. The ends lost 1 base at V and 4 bases at J; junction bases unmatched: 4. The CDR3 DNA reads TGTGCCAGCAGTGAATGGGGACTAGCTGGAGAGACCCAGTACCTC. As protein: CASSEWGLAGETQYL.

This clonotype has a count of ten or more. The chain combines TRBV12-3 or TRBV12-4 with TRBJ2-5, with TRBD2 identical over 10 bases. With 10 bases clipped from V and 1 base from J, the junction kept 6 bases outside the gene matches. CDR3 length equals 14 residues. The CDR3 DNA is TGTGCCACCTCGACTAGCGGGTTCCAAGAGACCCAGTACTTC. Translating gives CATSTSGFQETQYF.

The rearrangement links TRBV27 to TRBJ1-1; perhaps TRBD1 as D (6 bases). V lost 5 bases and J 1 base, leaving 14 bases between the germline ends. The CDR3 extends over 15 amino acids. CDR1 is MNHEY and CDR2 is SMNVEV in the germline V gene (reference sequence). DNA for the CDR3: TGTGCCAGCAGTGCCTACAGGGTAGGGAACACTGAAGCTTTCTTT. It specifies CASSAYRVGNTEAFF.